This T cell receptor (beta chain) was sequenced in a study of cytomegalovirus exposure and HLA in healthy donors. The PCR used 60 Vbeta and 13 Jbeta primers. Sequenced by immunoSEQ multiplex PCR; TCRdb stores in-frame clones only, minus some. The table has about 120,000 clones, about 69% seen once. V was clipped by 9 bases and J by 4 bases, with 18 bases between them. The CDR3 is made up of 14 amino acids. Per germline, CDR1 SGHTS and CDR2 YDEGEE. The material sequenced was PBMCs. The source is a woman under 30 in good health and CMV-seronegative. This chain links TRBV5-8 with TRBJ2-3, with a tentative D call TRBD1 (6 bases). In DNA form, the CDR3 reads TGTGCCACCACGGACAGATTACCACCAGATACGCAGTATTTT. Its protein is CATTDRLPPDTQYF.